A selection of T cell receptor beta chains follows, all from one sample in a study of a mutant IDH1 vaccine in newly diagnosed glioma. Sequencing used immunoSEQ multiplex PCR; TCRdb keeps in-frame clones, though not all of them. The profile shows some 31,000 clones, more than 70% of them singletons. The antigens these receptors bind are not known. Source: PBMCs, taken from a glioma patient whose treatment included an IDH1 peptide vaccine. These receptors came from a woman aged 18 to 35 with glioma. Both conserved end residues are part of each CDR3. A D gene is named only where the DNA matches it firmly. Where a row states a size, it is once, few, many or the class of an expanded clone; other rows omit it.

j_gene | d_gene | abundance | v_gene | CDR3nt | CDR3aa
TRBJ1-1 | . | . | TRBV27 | TGTGCCAGCAGTCCCACTTTTCCGGGACGGAACACTGAAGCTTTCTTT | CASSPTFPGRNTEAFF
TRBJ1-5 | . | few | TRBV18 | TGTGCCAGCTCACCATCGGGAGACAGGAGCAATCAGCCCCAGCATTTT | CASSPSGDRSNQPQHF
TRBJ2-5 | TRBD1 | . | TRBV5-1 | TGCGCCAGCACCAAGGAAGGGACAGGGGGCGGAGAGACCCAGTACTTC | CASTKEGTGGGETQYF
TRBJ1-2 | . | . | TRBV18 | TGTGCCAGCTCACCGGGGTCCGTGGAGTTAAGTGGCTACACCTTC | CASSPGSVELSGYTF
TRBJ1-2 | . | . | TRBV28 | TGTGCCAGCAGTTTCCGGCCGGGCCGAGACCCTAACTATGGCTACACCTTC | CASSFRPGRDPNYGYTF
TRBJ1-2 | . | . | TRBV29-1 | TGCAGCACACGGGGGACCGTCGGATCCTATGGCTACACCTTC | CSTRGTVGSYGYTF
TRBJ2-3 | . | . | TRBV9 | TGTGCCAGCAGCGTCGCCCTCGGCTCGGGGGGCCGGTGGGCAGATACGCAGTATTTT | CASSVALGSGGRWADTQYF
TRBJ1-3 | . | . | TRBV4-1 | TGCGCCAGCAGCCAAGATTGGCGAGGGGCAGGAGGAAACACCATATATTTT | CASSQDWRGAGGNTIYF
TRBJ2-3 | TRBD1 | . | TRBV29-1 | TGCAGCGTTGTAGCCAGGGGGCTATTGGGCACAGATACGCAGTATTTT | CSVVARGLLGTDTQYF
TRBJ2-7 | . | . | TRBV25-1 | TGTGCCAGCAGACTAGGGGGAGAGCAGTACTTC | CASRLGGEQYF
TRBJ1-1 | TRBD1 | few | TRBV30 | TGTGCCTGGAGTGAGACAGGGGGCCGTTGGACTGAAGCTTTCTTT | CAWSETGGRWTEAFF
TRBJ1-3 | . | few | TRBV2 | TGTGCCAGCAGTGAACGCGGGCCTGGAAACACCATATATTTT | CASSERGPGNTIYF
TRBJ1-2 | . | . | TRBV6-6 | TGTGCCAGCAGTTACAACTATGGCTACACCTTC | CASSYNYGYTF
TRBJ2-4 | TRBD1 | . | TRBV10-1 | TGCGCCAGCAGTGAAGGGACAGGGGAGACCAAAAACATTCAGTACTTC | CASSEGTGETKNIQYF
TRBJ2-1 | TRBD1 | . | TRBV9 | TGTGCCAGCAGCACCCCTACCGGGACAGGAGCGAACAATGAGCAGTTCTTC | CASSTPTGTGANNEQFF
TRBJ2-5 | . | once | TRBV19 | TGTGCCAGTACTCAGGGCGGGCTTTCGGAGACCCAGTACTTC | CASTQGGLSETQYF
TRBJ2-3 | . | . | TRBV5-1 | TGCGCCAGCAGCTTGGGAGATAGTTCAGATACGCAGTATTTT | CASSLGDSSDTQYF
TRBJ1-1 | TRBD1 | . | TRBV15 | TGTGCCACCAGCAGAATCCTACAGGGGCAAGCTTTCTTT | CATSRILQGQAFF
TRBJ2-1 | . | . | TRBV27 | TGTGCCAGCAGCCCAACCAAGGGGCAGTTCTTC | CASSPTKGQFF
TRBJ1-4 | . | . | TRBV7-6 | TGTGCCAGCAGCTTAGCGCCCGGTCCTAATGAAAAACTGTTTTTT | CASSLAPGPNEKLFF
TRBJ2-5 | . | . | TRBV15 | TGTGCCACCAGCAGAGAGGCCCAGGGTTTGGGGGAGACCCAGTACTTC | CATSREAQGLGETQYF
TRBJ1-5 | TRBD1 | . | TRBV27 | TGTGCCAGCAGGGGACAGGGGAATCAGCCCCAGCATTTT | CASRGQGNQPQHF
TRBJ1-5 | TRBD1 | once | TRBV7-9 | TGTGCCAGCAGCCCAACCGGGACAGGGGGTCAGCCCCAGCATTTT | CASSPTGTGGQPQHF
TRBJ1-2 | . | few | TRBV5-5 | TGTGCCAGCAGCTTTGCTTCGGGGGACTATGGCTACACCTTC | CASSFASGDYGYTF
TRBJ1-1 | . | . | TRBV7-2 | TGTGCCAGCAGCTTAGTGTACGGAGATGAAGCTTTCTTT | CASSLVYGDEAFF
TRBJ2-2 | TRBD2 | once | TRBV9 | TGTGCCAGCAGCGCGAAGGACGGGGGGAAGAACACCGGGGAGCTGTTTTTT | CASSAKDGGKNTGELFF
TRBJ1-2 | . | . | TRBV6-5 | TGTGCCAGCAGTTATCACGATGGAGCTAACTATGGCTACACCTTC | CASSYHDGANYGYTF
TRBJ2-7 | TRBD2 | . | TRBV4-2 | TGTGCCAGCAGCCCCCAAGGCGGGGGGCTTTACGAGCAGTACTTC | CASSPQGGGLYEQYF
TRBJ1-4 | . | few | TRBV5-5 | TGTGCCAGCAGCGACGGGTATGAAAAACTGTTTTTT | CASSDGYEKLFF
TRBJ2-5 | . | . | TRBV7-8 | TGTGCCAGCACCCCAGGGGTGGGGACGGAGACCCAGTACTTC | CASTPGVGTETQYF
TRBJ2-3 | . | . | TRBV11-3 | TGTGCCAGCAGCTCCATCCGAGATACGCAGTATTTT | CASSSIRDTQYF
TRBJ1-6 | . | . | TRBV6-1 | TGTGCCAGCACCCGAACGGGGGAGCCCCTCCACTTT | CASTRTGEPLHF
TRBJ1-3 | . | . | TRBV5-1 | TGCGCCAGCAGCTTGGATACAGGTAGAAACACCATATATTTT | CASSLDTGRNTIYF
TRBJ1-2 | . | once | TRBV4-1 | TGCGCCAGCAGCCCCAGCTGGGGCGACTTTTATGGCTACACCTTC | CASSPSWGDFYGYTF
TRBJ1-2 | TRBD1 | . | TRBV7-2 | TGTGCCAGCAGCCCGGACAGGGCGGGGTATGGCTACACCTTC | CASSPDRAGYGYTF
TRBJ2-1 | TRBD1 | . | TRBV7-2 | TGTGCCAGCAGCACCGACAGGGGACACGACAATGAGCAGTTCTTC | CASSTDRGHDNEQFF
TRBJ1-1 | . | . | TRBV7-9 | TGTGCCAGCAGTCCGGGACTGACCTATACTGAAGCTTTCTTT | CASSPGLTYTEAFF